The sequence of this TCR beta chain was determined in a study of CD8 T cells in ankylosing spondylitis. Each TCR beta library was made by quantitative 5'-RACE that incorporated molecular barcodes. MiXCR, applied by TCRdb to the 5' RACE reads, yields one record per CDR3 protein. The sample comprises over 200,000 distinct CDR3 sequences, under 12% of which are singletons, and approximately 20% rests with the top ten. About this clonotype itself: Its antigen is as yet unknown.

The CDR3 is 14 residues long. Germline V gene data show CDR1 as SGHTA and CDR2 as FQGNSA. Trimming pared 1 base from V and 0 bases from J, leaving 7 bases between. Findings of the study overall: Reactive arthritis synovial fluid and blood previously showed some of these motif variants. The study identified a TCR beta motif of under ten highly homologous variants that appeared characteristic of ankylosing spondylitis blood. As for the disease-linked clones, they showed a CD8+ phenotype and occurred at relatively low frequencies in peripheral blood.

This receptor was taken from a male donor with ankylosing spondylitis or in good health (not recorded which). Sequencing used blood, either unsorted or a sorted T cell fraction (not recorded which). The V gene is TRBV7-2, the J gene TRBJ2-7; D remains unclear. For the CDR3, the DNA is TGTGCCAGCAGCTTAGTTTCCGCCTCCTACGAGCAGTACTTC. The encoded protein is CASSLVSASYEQYF.